This TCR beta chain was identified during a study of T-cell memory formation after mild COVID-19. The authors produced TCR alpha and TCR beta cDNA libraries with sample barcodes and UMIs by 5'RACE using constant-segment primers. TCRdb used MiXCR to reprocess the 5' RACE reads, holding one entry per CDR3 protein. This sample has fewer than 650,000 distinct CDR3 sequences, with 15% to 20% found just once. This CDR3 comprises 15 residues. The germline CDR1 and CDR2 sequences are LNHDA and SQIVND (reference sequence). V shed 4 bases, J shed 1 base, and the junction held 3 bases outside the gene matches. This clonotype was obtained from an adult woman who had mild COVID-19 (a few samples of this study predate the infection). Cell type and time point are not known. Sample: PBMCs or a T cell subset sorted from them (not recorded which). V is TRBV19 and J is TRBJ2-7, with 11 positions matching TRBD1. This CDR3 reads CASSTGTGGSYEQYF. The CDR3 DNA follows: TGTGCCAGTAGTACCGGGACAGGGGGTTCCTACGAGCAGTACTTC.